The clone carrying this TCR beta chain showed up just a few times. The record originates from a study of T and B cells in COVID-19 patients. TRB rearrangements were amplified by multiplex PCR with BIOMED2 TRB-A/B primers. TCRdb fed the multiplex PCR reads into MiXCR, producing one record per CDR3 protein. The sample has about 14,000 distinct CDR3 sequences, under 35% seen once. Each TRB amplification used roughly 240-550 ng of genomic DNA from blood. The CDR3 runs to 14 residues. Germline V gene sequence: CDR1 MNHEY, CDR2 SMNVEV (reference sequence). V was clipped by 5 bases and J by 3 bases, with 10 bases between them.

This rearrangement joins TRBV27 to TRBJ1-4; a possible D gene is TRBD1 (5 bases). This clonotype originated in a human donor who had recovered from COVID-19. Sample: blood. Here the CDR3 DNA reads TGTGCCAGCAGTACTCCAGGGCCTAATGAAAAACTGTTTTTT. This translates into CASSTPGPNEKLFF.